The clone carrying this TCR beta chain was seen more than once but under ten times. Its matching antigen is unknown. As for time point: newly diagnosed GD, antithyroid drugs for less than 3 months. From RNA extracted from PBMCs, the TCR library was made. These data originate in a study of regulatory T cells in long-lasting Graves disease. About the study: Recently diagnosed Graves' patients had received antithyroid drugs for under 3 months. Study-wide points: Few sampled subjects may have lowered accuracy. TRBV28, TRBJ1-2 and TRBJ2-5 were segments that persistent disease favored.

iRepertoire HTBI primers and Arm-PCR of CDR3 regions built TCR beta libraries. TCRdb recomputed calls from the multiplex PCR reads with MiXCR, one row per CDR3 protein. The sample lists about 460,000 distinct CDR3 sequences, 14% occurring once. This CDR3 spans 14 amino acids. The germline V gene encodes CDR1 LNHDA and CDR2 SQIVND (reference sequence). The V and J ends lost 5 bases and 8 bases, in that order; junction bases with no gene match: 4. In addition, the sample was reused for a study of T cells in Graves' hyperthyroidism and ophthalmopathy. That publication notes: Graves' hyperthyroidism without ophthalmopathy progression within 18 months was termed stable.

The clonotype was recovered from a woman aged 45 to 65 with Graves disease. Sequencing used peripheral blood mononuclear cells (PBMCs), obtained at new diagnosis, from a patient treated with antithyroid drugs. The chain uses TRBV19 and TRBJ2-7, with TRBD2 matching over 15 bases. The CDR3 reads CASSPGLAGGKQYF. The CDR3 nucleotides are TGTGCCAGTAGTCCTGGACTAGCGGGAGGGAAGCAGTACTTC.